This T cell receptor (beta chain) was recorded in a study of T cells after yellow fever vaccination. This clonotype was seen a handful of times. Trimming removed 6 bases from V and 0 bases from J, with 9 bases in between. Germline CDR1 MGHDK, CDR2 SYGVNS. The CDR3 extends over 14 amino acids. TCRdb ran MiXCR on the 5' RACE reads and lists one entry per CDR3 protein. The sample includes about 630,000 distinct CDR3 sequences, about 12% of them seen just once. The sample in question was PBMCs, obtained on the day of the yellow fever booster vaccination. This TCR was recovered from a man aged 25-45 years who received the YFV17D yellow fever vaccine. J is TRBJ1-5 and V is TRBV25-1; unclear D gene. The CDR3 sequence: CASRDGASNQPQHF. In DNA, the CDR3 is TGTGCCAGCAGGGACGGTGCTAGCAATCAGCCCCAGCATTTT. The full variable domain, with the rest looked up from reference TRBV25-1 and TRBJ1-5, is EADIYQTPRYLVIGTGKKITLECSQTMGHDKMYWYQQDPGMELHLIHYSYGVNSTEKGDLSSESTVSRIRTEHFPLTLESARPSHTSQYLCASRDGASNQPQHFGDGTRLSIL.